This is a list of T cell receptor beta chains from one sample in a study of blood T cells in healthy people across ages. TCRdb passed the 5' RACE reads through MiXCR, listing each CDR3 protein once. Of approximately 810,000 distinct CDR3 sequences in the sample, roughly 34% are singletons; the top ten hold under 15%. The sequencing sample was made of blood. These TCRs come from a man aged 18 to 29 in good health. CDR3s include the opening cysteine and the closing phenylalanine or tryptophan. D genes are given only for firm matches. Clone size appears in some rows only: once, few, many, or a class for an expanded clone.

TRBJ2-5 | TRBV5-1 | few | - | TGCGCCAGCAGCTCGGTCCTTCTGAGGGGGGGGCAAGAGACCCAGTACTTC | CASSSVLLRGGQETQYF
TRBJ1-6 | TRBV2 | - | - | TGTGCCGGCAGTGAAGAAACGGCGGGGAATTCACCCCTCCACTTT | CAGSEETAGNSPLHF
TRBJ2-3 | TRBV9 | - | - | TGTGCCAGCAGCGTAGGCCCGGAAAGCACAGATACGCAGTATTTT | CASSVGPESTDTQYF
TRBJ1-1 | TRBV20-1 | few | - | TGCAGTGCTAGAGACCGACAGAGCATGAACACTGAAGCTTTCTTT | CSARDRQSMNTEAFF
TRBJ1-6 | TRBV18 | - | - | TGTGCCAGCTCCCGACGCAGTGACTATAATTCACCCCTCCACTTT | CASSRRSDYNSPLHF
TRBJ2-4 | TRBV27 | few | - | TGTGCCAGCAGCCCTTCTGGGGGTCCCAAAAACATTCAGTACTTC | CASSPSGGPKNIQYF
TRBJ2-2 | TRBV7-9 | few | TRBD1 | TGTGCCAGCAGCCCAGGGGACAGTCGCACCGGGGAGCTGTTTTTT | CASSPGDSRTGELFF
TRBJ2-1 | TRBV6-5 | many | - | TGTGCCAGCAGTTACTCGTATAACCTCTACAATGAGCAGTTCTTC | CASSYSYNLYNEQFF
TRBJ2-1 | TRBV4-3 | few | - | TGCGCCAGCAGCCAAGGACCCACTCTAGGGGGTGAGCAGTTCTTC | CASSQGPTLGGEQFF
TRBJ1-1 | TRBV24-1 | - | - | TGTGCCACCAGCGAGGGCCCCCCGGAACACACTGAAGCTTTCTTT | CATSEGPPEHTEAFF
TRBJ1-1 | TRBV7-6 | - | - | TGTGCCAGCGCGCCGGGGAGAGGGGGGAACACTGAAGCTTTCTTT | CASAPGRGGNTEAFF
TRBJ2-3 | TRBV7-2 | - | - | TGTGCCAGCGGTCCGTTTGGAGATACGCAGTATTTT | CASGPFGDTQYF
TRBJ1-5 | TRBV6-5 | few | TRBD1 | TGTGCCAGCAGACCCGACAGGGTGCGCAATCAGCCCCAGCATTTT | CASRPDRVRNQPQHF
TRBJ1-4 | TRBV20-1 | many | - | TGCAGTGCTAGAGATCAGGGCGAAAAACTGTTTTTT | CSARDQGEKLFF
TRBJ1-6 | TRBV13 | - | - | TGTGCCAGCAGCTTATCCCGAACCAGGTCACCCCTCCACTTT | CASSLSRTRSPLHF
TRBJ1-5 | TRBV6-6 | - | - | TGTGCCAGCAGTTACGAGGGAAATCAGCCCCAACATTTT | CASSYEGNQPQHF
TRBJ2-3 | TRBV15 | many | TRBD2 | TGTGCCACCAGCGTGGGACTAGCGCACACAGATACGCAGTATTTT | CATSVGLAHTDTQYF
TRBJ2-4 | TRBV7-2 | - | TRBD2 | TGTGCCAGCAGCTCACCACCAAAGACTAGCGGGGTGGCAGTAAACATTCAGTACTTC | CASSSPPKTSGVAVNIQYF
TRBJ1-1 | TRBV25-1 | - | - | TGTGCCAGCAGCCAATATGTGGGGTTGGGCACTGAAGCTTTCTTT | CASSQYVGLGTEAFF
TRBJ2-1 | TRBV4-3 | few | TRBD1 | TGCGCCAGCAGCCAAGCCCGGGACAGCTACAATGAGCAGTTCTTC | CASSQARDSYNEQFF
TRBJ1-4 | TRBV6-5 | - | - | TGTGCCAGCAGTTTCTACAGGTTACCGGCAACTAATGAAAAACTGTTTTTT | CASSFYRLPATNEKLFF
TRBJ2-1 | TRBV7-9 | - | TRBD2 | TGTGCCAGCAGCCCACTAGCGGCCGTATACAATGAGCAGTTCTTC | CASSPLAAVYNEQFF
TRBJ1-1 | TRBV5-6 | - | - | TGTGCCAGCAGTTTTGGGTACTGGGGCTCGAACACTGAAGCTTTCTTT | CASSFGYWGSNTEAFF
TRBJ2-7 | TRBV5-1 | - | - | TGCACCAGCAGCTTGGGAGCAGGGGAGTACGAGCAGTACTTC | CTSSLGAGEYEQYF
TRBJ2-3 | TRBV6-5 | - | - | TGTGCCAGCCGCGGATCACACACAGATACGCAGTATTTT | CASRGSHTDTQYF
TRBJ2-7 | TRBV5-5 | - | - | TGTGCCAGCAGCCGCTACGCCTTGCTCCCCTACGAGCAGTACTTC | CASSRYALLPYEQYF
TRBJ1-1 | TRBV5-1 | few | TRBD1 | TGCGCCAGCAGCTGGAACAGGGGCGCGTACACTGAAGCTTTCTTT | CASSWNRGAYTEAFF
TRBJ2-7 | TRBV4-3 | few | TRBD2 | TGCGCCAGCAGCCAATCCCTAGGGCGGGAGAAGAAGGAGCAGTACTTC | CASSQSLGREKKEQYF
TRBJ2-3 | TRBV2 | - | - | TGTGCCAGCAGTGGTTGGTATATTCCCACAGATACGCAGTATTTT | CASSGWYIPTDTQYF
TRBJ1-4 | TRBV12-3/TRBV12-4 | many | - | TGTGCCAGCAGCTCAGCTGCAACTAATGAAAAACTGTTTTTT | CASSSAATNEKLFF
TRBJ2-5 | TRBV4-3 | - | - | TGCGCCAGCAGCGGATCGGCGAGGGCCCAGTACTTC | CASSGSARAQYF
TRBJ2-5 | TRBV9 | - | - | TGTGCCAGCACCGAACGGGACGGAATCTACAATGAGCAGTACTTC | CASTERDGIYNEQYF
TRBJ2-6 | TRBV27 | - | - | TGTGCCAGCAGTTTTAATGGCGCTGGGGCCAACGTCCTGACTTTC | CASSFNGAGANVLTF
TRBJ2-6 | TRBV4-3 | few | - | TGCGCCAGCAGCCAAGGGGTTGTAAGCTCTGGGGCCAACGTCCTGACTTTC | CASSQGVVSSGANVLTF
TRBJ2-7 | TRBV5-1 | many | - | TGCGCCAGCAGCTTGGACTTTTACGAGCAGTACTTC | CASSLDFYEQYF
TRBJ2-3 | TRBV7-2 | few | - | TGTGCCAGCAGCTTAGCGGGGCGGATAGATACGCAGTATTTT | CASSLAGRIDTQYF
TRBJ2-7 | TRBV6-1 | few | - | TGTGCCAGCAGTGAGAGAGATGAGGGATTCTACGAGCAGTACTTC | CASSERDEGFYEQYF
TRBJ1-6 | TRBV25-1 | few | TRBD1 | TGTGCCACCAGGGGGGCCTATAATTCACCCCTCCACTTT | CATRGAYNSPLHF
TRBJ2-3 | TRBV5-1 | - | TRBD2 | TGCGCCAGCAGCGCGACTAGCGGGAGTCCAGATACGCAGTATTTT | CASSATSGSPDTQYF
TRBJ1-1 | TRBV12-3/TRBV12-4 | few | - | TGTGCCAGCAGTCTCCCCTCCCCGGGGTCGGACACTGAAGCTTTCTTT | CASSLPSPGSDTEAFF
TRBJ2-3 | TRBV7-2 | - | TRBD1 | TGTGCCAGCAGCCCCCAGACAGGGTTGGATACGCAGTATTTT | CASSPQTGLDTQYF
TRBJ1-2 | TRBV6-5 | - | - | TGTGCCAGCAGTTACTCGTCCGGGAAAGGGGCCAACTATGGCTACACCTTC | CASSYSSGKGANYGYTF